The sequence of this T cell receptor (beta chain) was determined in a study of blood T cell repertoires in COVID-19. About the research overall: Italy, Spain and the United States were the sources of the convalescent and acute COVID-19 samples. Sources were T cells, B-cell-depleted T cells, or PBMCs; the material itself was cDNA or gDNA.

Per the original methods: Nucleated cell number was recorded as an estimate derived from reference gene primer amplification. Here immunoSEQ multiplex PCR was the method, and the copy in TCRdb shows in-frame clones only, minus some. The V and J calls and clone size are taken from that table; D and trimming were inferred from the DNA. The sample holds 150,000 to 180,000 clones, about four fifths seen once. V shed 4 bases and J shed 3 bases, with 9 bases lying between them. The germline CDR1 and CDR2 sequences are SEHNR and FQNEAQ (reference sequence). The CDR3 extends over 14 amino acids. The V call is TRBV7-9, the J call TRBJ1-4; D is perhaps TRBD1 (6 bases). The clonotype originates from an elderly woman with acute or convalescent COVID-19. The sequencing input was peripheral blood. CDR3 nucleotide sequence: TGTGCCAGCAGCTCAGGGGCCTCTAATGAAAAACTGTTTTTT. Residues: CASSSGASNEKLFF. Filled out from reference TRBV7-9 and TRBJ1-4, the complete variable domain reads DTGVSQNPRHKITKRGQNVTFRCDPISEHNRLYWYRQTLGQGPEFLTYFQNEAQLEKSRLLSDRFSAERPKGSFSTLEIQRTEQGDSAMYLCASSSGASNEKLFFGSGTQLSVL.